Described below is a single T cell receptor beta chain sequence and its context. CDR3 length equals 15 residues. Germline V gene sequence: CDR1 SGHNT, CDR2 YYREEE (reference sequence). V lost 0 bases, J lost 7 bases, and 6 bases stayed unmatched. Profiled with immunoSEQ multiplex PCR; TCRdb holds only in-frame clones, not every one. The data hold 4,000 or so clones, with about 62% observed a single time. The data originate from a study of T cells after posttransplantation cyclophosphamide. Sequences were obtained from memory CD8+ T cells sorted from blood. This sequence originates from a man aged 25-45 years in good health and a related stem cell transplant donor. V is TRBV5-4 and J is TRBJ2-7; 11 bases align to TRBD1. CDR3 sequence reads: CASSLGDRGEREQYF. CDR3 bases: TGTGCCAGCAGCTTGGGGGACAGGGGGGAGAGGGAGCAGTACTTC. Full variable domain (missing parts from reference TRBV5-4 and TRBJ2-7): ETGVTQSPTHLIKTRGQQVTLRCSSQSGHNTVSWYQQALGQGPQFIFQYYREEENGRGNFPPRFSGLQFPNYSSELNVNALELDDSALYLCASSLGDRGEREQYFGPGTRLTVT.